This T cell receptor (beta chain) came from a study of blood T cells in healthy people across ages. Comment on this clonotype: The antigen remains unidentified.

The study, taken as a whole, reports: CMV status of donors was unknown, possibly confounding expanded clonotype changes.

Next came a second PCR, run for about 6 to 12 cycles, which used a sample-barcoded 5' primer along with a J-beta primer mix. Every cDNA molecule bore a tag from a template-switch adaptor containing 12 random nucleotides. TCRdb ran MiXCR on the 5' RACE reads and lists one entry per CDR3 protein. The sample has over a million distinct CDR3 sequences, around 45% seen once. The germline V gene encodes CDR1 MNHEY and CDR2 SVGEGT. Losses at the gene ends were 8 bases for V and 4 bases for J; bases not matched to a gene: 8. This CDR3 has 14 residues. The material sequenced was blood. The sequence came from a woman in her fifties or sixties in good health. The gene calls are TRBV6-2 or TRBV6-3 and TRBJ2-5, with 9 bases fitting TRBD2. CDR3: CASLTAGGRETQYF. Written as DNA, the CDR3 is TGTGCCAGCCTGACCGCGGGAGGGCGAGAGACCCAGTACTTC.